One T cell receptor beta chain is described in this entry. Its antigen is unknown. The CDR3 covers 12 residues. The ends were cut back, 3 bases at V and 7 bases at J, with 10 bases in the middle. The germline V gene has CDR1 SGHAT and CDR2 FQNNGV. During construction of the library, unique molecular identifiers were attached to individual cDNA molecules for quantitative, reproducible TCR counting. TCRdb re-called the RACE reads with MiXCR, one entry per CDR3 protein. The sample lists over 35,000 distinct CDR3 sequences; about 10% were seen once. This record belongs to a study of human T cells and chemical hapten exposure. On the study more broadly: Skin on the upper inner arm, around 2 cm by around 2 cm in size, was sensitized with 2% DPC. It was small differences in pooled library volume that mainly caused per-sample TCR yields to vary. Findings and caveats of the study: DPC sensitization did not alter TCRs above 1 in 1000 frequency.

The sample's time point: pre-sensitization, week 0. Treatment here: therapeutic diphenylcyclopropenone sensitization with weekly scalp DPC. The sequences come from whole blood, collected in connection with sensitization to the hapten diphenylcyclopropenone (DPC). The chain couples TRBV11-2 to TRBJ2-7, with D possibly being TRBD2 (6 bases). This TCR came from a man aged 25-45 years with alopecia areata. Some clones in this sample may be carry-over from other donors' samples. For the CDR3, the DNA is TGTGCCAGCAGCTTGGGGGGACGAGAGCAGTACGTC. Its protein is CASSLGGREQYV.